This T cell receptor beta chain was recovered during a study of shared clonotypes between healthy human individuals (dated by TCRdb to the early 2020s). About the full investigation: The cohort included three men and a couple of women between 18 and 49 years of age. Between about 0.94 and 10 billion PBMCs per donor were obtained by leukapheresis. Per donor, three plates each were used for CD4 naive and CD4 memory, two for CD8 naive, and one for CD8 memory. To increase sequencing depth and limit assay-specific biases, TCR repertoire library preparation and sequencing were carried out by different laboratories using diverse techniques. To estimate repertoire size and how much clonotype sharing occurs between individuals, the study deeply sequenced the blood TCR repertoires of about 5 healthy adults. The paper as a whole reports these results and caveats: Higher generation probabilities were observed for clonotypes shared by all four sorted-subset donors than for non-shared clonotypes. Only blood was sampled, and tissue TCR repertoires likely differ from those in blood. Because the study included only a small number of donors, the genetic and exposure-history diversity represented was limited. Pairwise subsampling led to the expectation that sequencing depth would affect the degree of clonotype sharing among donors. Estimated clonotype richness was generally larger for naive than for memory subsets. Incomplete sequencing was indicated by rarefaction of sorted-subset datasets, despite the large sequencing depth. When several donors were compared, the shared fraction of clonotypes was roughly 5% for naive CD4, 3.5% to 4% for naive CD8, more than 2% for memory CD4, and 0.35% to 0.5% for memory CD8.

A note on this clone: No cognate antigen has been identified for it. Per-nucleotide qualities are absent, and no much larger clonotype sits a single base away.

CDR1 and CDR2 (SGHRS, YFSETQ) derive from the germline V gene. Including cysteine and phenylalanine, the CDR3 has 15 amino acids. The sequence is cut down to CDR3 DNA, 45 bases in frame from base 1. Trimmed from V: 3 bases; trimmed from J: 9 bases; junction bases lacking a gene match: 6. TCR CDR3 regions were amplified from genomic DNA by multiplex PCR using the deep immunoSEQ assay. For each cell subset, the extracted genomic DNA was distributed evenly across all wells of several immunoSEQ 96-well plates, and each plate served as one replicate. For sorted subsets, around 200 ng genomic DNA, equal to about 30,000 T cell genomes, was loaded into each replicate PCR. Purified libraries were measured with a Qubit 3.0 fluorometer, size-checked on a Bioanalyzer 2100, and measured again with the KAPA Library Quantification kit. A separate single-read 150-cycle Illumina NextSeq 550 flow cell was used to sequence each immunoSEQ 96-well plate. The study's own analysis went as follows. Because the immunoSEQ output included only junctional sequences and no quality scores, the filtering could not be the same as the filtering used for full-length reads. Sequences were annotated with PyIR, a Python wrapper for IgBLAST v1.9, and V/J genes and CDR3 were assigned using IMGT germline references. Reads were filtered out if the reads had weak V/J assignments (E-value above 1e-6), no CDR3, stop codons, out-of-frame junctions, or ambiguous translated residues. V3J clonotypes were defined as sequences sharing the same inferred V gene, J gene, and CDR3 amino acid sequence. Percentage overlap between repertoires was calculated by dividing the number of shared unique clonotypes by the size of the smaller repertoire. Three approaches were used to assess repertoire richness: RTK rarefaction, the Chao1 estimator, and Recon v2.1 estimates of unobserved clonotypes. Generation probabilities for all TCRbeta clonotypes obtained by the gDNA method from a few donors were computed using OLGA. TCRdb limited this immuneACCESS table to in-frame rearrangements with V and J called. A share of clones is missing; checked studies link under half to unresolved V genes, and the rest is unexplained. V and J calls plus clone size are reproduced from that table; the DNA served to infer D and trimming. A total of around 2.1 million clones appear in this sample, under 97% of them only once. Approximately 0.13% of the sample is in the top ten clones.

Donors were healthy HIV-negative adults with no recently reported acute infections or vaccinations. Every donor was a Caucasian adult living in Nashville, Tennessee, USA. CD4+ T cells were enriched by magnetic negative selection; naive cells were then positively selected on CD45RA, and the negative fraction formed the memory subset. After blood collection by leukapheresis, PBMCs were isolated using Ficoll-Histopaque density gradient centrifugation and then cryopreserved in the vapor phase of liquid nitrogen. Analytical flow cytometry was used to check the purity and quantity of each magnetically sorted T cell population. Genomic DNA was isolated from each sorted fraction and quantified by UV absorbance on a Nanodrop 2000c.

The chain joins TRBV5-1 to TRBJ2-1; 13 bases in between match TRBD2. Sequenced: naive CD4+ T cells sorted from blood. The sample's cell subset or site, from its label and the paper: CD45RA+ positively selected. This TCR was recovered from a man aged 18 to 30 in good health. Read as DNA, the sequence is TGCGCCAGCAGCTCAGTGACTAGCGGGAGGACTGAGCAGTTCTTC. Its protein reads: CASSSVTSGRTEQFF.